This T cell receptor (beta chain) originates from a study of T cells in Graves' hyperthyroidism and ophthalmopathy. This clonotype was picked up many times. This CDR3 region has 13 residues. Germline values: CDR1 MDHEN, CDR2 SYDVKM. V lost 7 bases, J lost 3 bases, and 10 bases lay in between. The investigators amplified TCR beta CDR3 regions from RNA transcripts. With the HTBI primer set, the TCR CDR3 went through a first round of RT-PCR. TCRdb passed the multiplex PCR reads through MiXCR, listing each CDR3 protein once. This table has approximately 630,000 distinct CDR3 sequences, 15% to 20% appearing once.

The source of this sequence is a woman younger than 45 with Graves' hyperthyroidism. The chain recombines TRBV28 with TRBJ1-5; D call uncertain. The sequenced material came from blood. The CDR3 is CASNPQTNQPQHF. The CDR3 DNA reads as TGTGCCAGCAATCCCCAGACCAATCAGCCCCAGCATTTT.